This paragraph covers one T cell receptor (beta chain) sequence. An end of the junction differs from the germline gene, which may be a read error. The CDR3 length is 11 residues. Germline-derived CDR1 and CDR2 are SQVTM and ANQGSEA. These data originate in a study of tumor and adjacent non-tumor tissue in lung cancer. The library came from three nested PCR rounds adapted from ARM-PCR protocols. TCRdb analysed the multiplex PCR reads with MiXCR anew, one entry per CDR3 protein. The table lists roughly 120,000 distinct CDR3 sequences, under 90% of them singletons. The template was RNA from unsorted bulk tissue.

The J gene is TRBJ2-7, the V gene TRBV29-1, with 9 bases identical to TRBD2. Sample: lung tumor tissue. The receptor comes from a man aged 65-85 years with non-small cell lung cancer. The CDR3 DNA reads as TGCAGTGTTAGGGCTAGCGGGATGGTTTTTTTC. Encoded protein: CSVRASGMVFF.